These T cell receptor beta chains were read from a single sample in a study of cytomegalovirus exposure and HLA in healthy donors. Repertoires were generated with immunoSEQ multiplex PCR, while TCRdb's copy carries only in-frame clones and drops some. The sample lists 85,000 to 130,000 clones, about two thirds seen once, with less than 3.5% in the top ten. The sequenced sample consisted of PBMCs. The receptors derive from a female donor in good health and CMV-seronegative. Both conserved end residues are trimmed from each CDR3. The order of the fields is J gene, V gene, D gene, CDR3 protein. The D gene is left open where the match is weak.

- TRBV15 TRBD2 ATSREGGGGSYEQY
TRBJ2-1 TRBV2 TRBD1 ASSTGARYNEQF
TRBJ2-7 TRBV4-2 TRBD2 ASSQEAGAPGLVQAGVLEQY
TRBJ1-3 TRBV29-1 - SALRSGNTIY
TRBJ2-2 TRBV2 TRBD2 ASSEVLAGRAIGELF
TRBJ2-1 TRBV27 TRBD2 ASSLGTSGGYNEQF
TRBJ2-7 TRBV19 TRBD1 ASSFGQGSYEQY
TRBJ2-5 TRBV7-8 - ASSLGLGVQETQY
TRBJ2-4 TRBV4-3 - ASSQDRLRGIQY
TRBJ1-2 TRBV28 - ASSPTGYYGYT
TRBJ2-2 TRBV28 TRBD1 ASSVTGTGRTGELF
TRBJ2-5 TRBV18 - ASSPNFGETQY
TRBJ2-5 TRBV11-2 - ASSLGSQETQY
TRBJ2-4 TRBV15 TRBD2 ATSRDRMGGNIQY
TRBJ2-3 TRBV14 - ASSQLTRADTQY
TRBJ1-1 TRBV18 - ASSPLALMNTEAF
TRBJ2-7 TRBV5-1 TRBD1 ASSLGTGGSEQY
TRBJ2-1 TRBV15 TRBD1 ATSRGGTGVDEQF
TRBJ2-7 TRBV6-1 TRBD1 ASRWDRSSYEQY
TRBJ2-5 TRBV5-1 - ASSLSGGSVRETQY
TRBJ2-3 TRBV30 TRBD2 AWRGGLAGRDTQY
TRBJ2-5 TRBV7-2 - ASSSPPGSEETQY
TRBJ2-3 TRBV4-1 TRBD2 ASSPLAGITDTQY
TRBJ1-2 TRBV4-2 TRBD1 ASSTPTGVDGYT
TRBJ2-3 TRBV7-9 TRBD1 ASSSTGHTDTQY
TRBJ1-4 TRBV5-5 - ASRHGHATNEKLF
TRBJ2-4 TRBV5-4 - ASSLGPPSIQY
TRBJ2-3 TRBV7-9 TRBD1 ASSSRTGPTDTQY
TRBJ2-7 TRBV27 TRBD1 ASSLNGQGANNEQY
TRBJ2-3 TRBV19 TRBD2 ASRSLAGGTDTQY
TRBJ1-6 TRBV5-6 TRBD1 ASSVRQGAYNYSPLH
TRBJ1-4 TRBV2 - ASTPRRNSREKLF
TRBJ2-1 TRBV5-1 - ASSFGLRSSSYNEQF
TRBJ2-7 TRBV19 TRBD2 ASSMRGWEGTYEQY
TRBJ1-2 TRBV9 TRBD1 ASSVDRDRVYGYT
TRBJ2-7 TRBV7-2 TRBD2 ASSQGLASSYEQY
TRBJ2-1 TRBV7-2 TRBD2 ASGSDAGGLHEQF
TRBJ2-7 TRBV4-2 TRBD1 ASRDQGAEQY
TRBJ2-6 TRBV4-2 TRBD2 ASSQWTSGRAFGANVLT
TRBJ2-7 TRBV9 - ASSVGGEPDYEQY
TRBJ2-2 TRBV5-1 - ASSRGGVDTGELF
TRBJ2-2 TRBV9 TRBD2 ASSVLAGDTGELF
TRBJ2-1 TRBV19 TRBD2 ASSRSSGRVSYNEQF
TRBJ1-3 TRBV11-2 - ASSLSPTGSGNTIY
TRBJ2-7 TRBV19 - ASSIPGISYEQY
TRBJ2-7 TRBV6-5 - ASSYSRGAGEQY
- TRBV5-1 - ASSTDSRSYEQY
TRBJ1-5 TRBV6-1 - ASSKLGPGLQPQH
TRBJ2-7 TRBV4-1 TRBD2 ASSQLTSGSYEQY
TRBJ2-7 TRBV27 TRBD1 ASSKNRGTGRSYEQY
TRBJ2-1 TRBV7-6 - ASSLEPARYNEQF